This is a list of T cell receptor beta chains from one sample in a study of response to subunit inactivated influenza vaccine. TCRdb re-analysed the RT-PCR reads in MiXCR, keeping a single row per CDR3 protein. The sample contains hundreds of thousands of distinct CDR3 sequences, approximately 15% of which appear only once. Here the sequenced sample was PBMCs from blood, taken less than 15 days before vaccination. These receptors were collected from a man aged 50 to 60 who received an inactivated influenza vaccine. Both conserved end residues are part of each CDR3. Fields, in order: D gene, J gene, V gene, clone size, CDR3 DNA, CDR3 protein. The D gene is left open where the match is weak. Not every row has a clone size; where given, it reads once, few, many or a size class.

>TRBD2|TRBJ2-4|TRBV29-1|-
TGCAGCGTTGGGACTAGCGGGAGGGTAAAAAACATTCAGTACTTC
CSVGTSGRVKNIQYF
>-|TRBJ2-7|TRBV12-3/TRBV12-4|many
TGTGCCAGCTCACCGCGGGCCTACGAGCAGTACTTC
CASSPRAYEQYF
>-|TRBJ1-6|TRBV7-2|few
TGTGCCAGCAGCTTAGACCAAATCTCCTATAATTCACCCCTCCACTTT
CASSLDQISYNSPLHF
>-|TRBJ2-3|TRBV28|-
TGTGCCAGCAGTCGGAGGTCGGGGGATACGCAGTATTTT
CASSRRSGDTQYF
>-|TRBJ2-6|TRBV29-1|-
TGCAGCGCCGATACAATAACCTCTGGGGCCAACGTCCTGACTTTC
CSADTITSGANVLTF
>-|TRBJ2-2|TRBV9|many
TGTGCCAGCAGCGTGTCAGTGAACACCGGGGAGCTGTTTTTT
CASSVSVNTGELFF
>TRBD2|TRBJ2-3|TRBV7-8|few
TGTGCCAGCAACCGACTAGCGAGCGGGGATACGCAGTATTTT
CASNRLASGDTQYF
>TRBD2|TRBJ2-3|TRBV11-1|few
TGTGCCAGCACCCGTAGCGGGGAGACCACAGATACGCAGTATTTT
CASTRSGETTDTQYF
>TRBD2|TRBJ2-2|TRBV7-9|few
TGTGCCAGCAGCTTATGGGCTAGCGGGGACGGGGAGCTGTTTTTT
CASSLWASGDGELFF
>TRBD1|TRBJ2-4|TRBV20-1|many
TGCAGTGCTAGAGATTCGACAGGGAGAAACATTCAGTACTTC
CSARDSTGRNIQYF
>TRBD1|TRBJ2-1|TRBV28|few
TGTGCCAGCAGACAGGGACAGGGAAACAATGAGCAGTTCTTC
CASRQGQGNNEQFF
>-|TRBJ1-2|TRBV20-1|-
TGCAGTGCTTTGGTCTACACCTTC
CSALVYTF
>-|TRBJ2-2|TRBV11-1|-
TGTGCCAGCAGCTCGGGCGGCGGGGTGGATGGATACACCGGGGAGCTGTTTTTT
CASSSGGGVDGYTGELFF
>TRBD1|TRBJ1-1|TRBV7-9|few
TGTGCCAGCAGCGAAGCCGGGACAGAGAACACTGAAGCTTTCTTT
CASSEAGTENTEAFF
>TRBD1|TRBJ1-1|TRBV9|few
TGTGCCAGCAGCGTAGGAGGACAGGGGGCAAGGACTGAAGCTTTCTTT
CASSVGGQGARTEAFF
>-|TRBJ1-1|TRBV5-5|few
TGTGCCAGCAGCTCTCCCAATCGGGCTGAAGCTTTCTTT
CASSSPNRAEAFF
>-|TRBJ2-7|TRBV6-2/TRBV6-3|-
TGTGCCAGCAGTCAACTAACCGGGACCTACGAGCAGTACTTC
CASSQLTGTYEQYF
>-|TRBJ1-6|TRBV7-2|-
TGTGCCAGCAGCCCCCTAAACGACCCTCCCCTCCACTTT
CASSPLNDPPLHF
>TRBD2|TRBJ2-1|TRBV9|-
TGTGCCAGCAGCGTAGGGGCGGCGGGAGCACAGAATGAGCAGTTCTTC
CASSVGAAGAQNEQFF
>TRBD2|TRBJ2-3|TRBV10-3|few
TGTGCCATCAGTGGGGAGGGAGCGGGAGACCTCCATAGCACAGATACGCAGTATTTT
CAISGEGAGDLHSTDTQYF
>TRBD2|TRBJ2-3|TRBV6-1|once
TGTGCCAGCAGTGTGAGACTAGCGGGGGCCCTGGATACGCAGTATTTT
CASSVRLAGALDTQYF
>TRBD2|TRBJ2-3|TRBV20-1|-
TGCAGTGCTAGGGGACCGGGACTAGCGGGAGTCTTGGATACGCAGTATTTT
CSARGPGLAGVLDTQYF
>-|TRBJ1-5|TRBV12-3/TRBV12-4|-
TGTGCCAGCAGTTTTGGCGGCCGAAGGGAGCCCCAGCATTTT
CASSFGGRREPQHF
>TRBD1|TRBJ2-1|TRBV6-4|-
TGTGCCAGCAGCGAACAGGGGGCCCCCTACAATGAGCAGTTCTTC
CASSEQGAPYNEQFF
>TRBD2|TRBJ2-6|TRBV5-8|many
TGTGCCAGCAGCTTGGCGGTAGCGGGAGGGCCCGGGGCCAACGTCCTGACTTTC
CASSLAVAGGPGANVLTF
>-|TRBJ2-4|TRBV6-2/TRBV6-3|few
TGTGCCAGCAGTTACGCGACTTTTCAGTACTTC
CASSYATFQYF
>-|TRBJ2-2|TRBV27|many
TGTGCCAGCAGTTTGAGGTCCGGGGAGCTGTTTTTT
CASSLRSGELFF
>-|TRBJ1-2|TRBV20-1|-
TGCAGTGCTAGTGCGGGTATCGGTGGCTACACCTTC
CSASAGIGGYTF
>TRBD2|TRBJ2-3|TRBV28|few
TGTGCCAGCACCTCGAGTGGGTTAGCGGGAGATACGCAGTATTTT
CASTSSGLAGDTQYF
>-|TRBJ2-5|TRBV7-2|few
TGTGCCAGCTCGGGGGCGGGGGAATGGGAGACCCAGTACTTC
CASSGAGEWETQYF
>-|TRBJ2-5|TRBV21-1|-
TGTGCCAGCAGCAAACCCGGGACCCCGAGGGAGACCCAGTACTTC
CASSKPGTPRETQYF
>-|TRBJ1-1|TRBV12-3/TRBV12-4|-
TGTGCCAGCAGCCGAGACCCGACAGGAACTGAAGCTTTCTTT
CASSRDPTGTEAFF
>-|TRBJ2-3|TRBV15|many
TGTGCCACCAGCAGAGATCTGGGGGTGGCGGCGGCAGATACGCAGTATTTT
CATSRDLGVAAADTQYF
>TRBD2|TRBJ2-2|TRBV5-1|few
TGCGCCAGCAGCTTGGCGCGGGAGAGCTTCCAATCCACCGGGGAGCTGTTTTTT
CASSLARESFQSTGELFF
>-|TRBJ1-6|TRBV4-3|few
TGCGCCAGCAGCCAAGGCGGGTTCCAATCACCCCTCCACTTT
CASSQGGFQSPLHF
>TRBD1|TRBJ2-3|TRBV24-1|-
TGTGCCACCAGTGAGCCCGGGACAGCGCAGTATTTT
CATSEPGTAQYF
>TRBD1|TRBJ1-2|TRBV7-2|few
TGTGCCAGCAGCTTAGGAGGGGGCGCGCCAGGCTACACCTTC
CASSLGGGAPGYTF
>-|TRBJ2-2|TRBV5-1|few
TGCGCCAGCAGCTTGGTGCTGGGTTCCGGGGAGCTGTTTTTT
CASSLVLGSGELFF
>-|TRBJ2-6|TRBV21-1|-
TGTGCCAGCAGCAAGAACAGGGAGGACGGGGCCAACGTCCTGACTTTC
CASSKNREDGANVLTF
>TRBD2|TRBJ2-2|TRBV27|few
TGTGCCAGCAGTTTTCTAGCGGGGGGCCTCCACACCGGGGAGCTGTTTTTT
CASSFLAGGLHTGELFF
>-|TRBJ2-7|TRBV19|-
TGTGCCAGTAGTCCTCTCCCCGCGTCCTACGAGCAGTACTTC
CASSPLPASYEQYF
>-|TRBJ2-5|TRBV2|-
TGTGCCAGCAGTGAAGCCAAGGCCCAGTACTTC
CASSEAKAQYF
>-|TRBJ1-5|TRBV18|few
TGTGCCAGCTCACCACAGCAGGGTCCGAATCAGCCCCAGCATTTT
CASSPQQGPNQPQHF
>-|TRBJ1-2|TRBV7-2|-
TGTGCCAGCAGCTTAGGGCCGGAATATGGCTACACCTTC
CASSLGPEYGYTF
>-|TRBJ1-3|TRBV11-2|-
TGTGCCAGCAATAATTCGCCCAGGGGCGGAAACACCATATATTTT
CASNNSPRGGNTIYF
>TRBD2|TRBJ2-2|TRBV5-1|-
TGCGCCAGCAGCTGGAGCGGGGGGACGAACACCGGGGAGCTGTTTTTT
CASSWSGGTNTGELFF